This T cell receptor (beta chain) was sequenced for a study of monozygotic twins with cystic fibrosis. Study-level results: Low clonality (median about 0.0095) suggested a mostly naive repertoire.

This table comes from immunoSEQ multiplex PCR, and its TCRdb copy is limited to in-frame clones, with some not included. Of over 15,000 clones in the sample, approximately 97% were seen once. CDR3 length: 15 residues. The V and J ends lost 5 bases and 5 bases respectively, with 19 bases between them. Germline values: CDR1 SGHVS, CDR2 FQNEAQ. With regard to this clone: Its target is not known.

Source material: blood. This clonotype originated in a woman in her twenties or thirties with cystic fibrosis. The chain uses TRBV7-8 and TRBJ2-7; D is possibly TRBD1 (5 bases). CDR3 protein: CASSPPAGLAHEQYF. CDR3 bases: TGTGCCAGCAGCCCACCTGCAGGGTTGGCCCACGAGCAGTACTTC.